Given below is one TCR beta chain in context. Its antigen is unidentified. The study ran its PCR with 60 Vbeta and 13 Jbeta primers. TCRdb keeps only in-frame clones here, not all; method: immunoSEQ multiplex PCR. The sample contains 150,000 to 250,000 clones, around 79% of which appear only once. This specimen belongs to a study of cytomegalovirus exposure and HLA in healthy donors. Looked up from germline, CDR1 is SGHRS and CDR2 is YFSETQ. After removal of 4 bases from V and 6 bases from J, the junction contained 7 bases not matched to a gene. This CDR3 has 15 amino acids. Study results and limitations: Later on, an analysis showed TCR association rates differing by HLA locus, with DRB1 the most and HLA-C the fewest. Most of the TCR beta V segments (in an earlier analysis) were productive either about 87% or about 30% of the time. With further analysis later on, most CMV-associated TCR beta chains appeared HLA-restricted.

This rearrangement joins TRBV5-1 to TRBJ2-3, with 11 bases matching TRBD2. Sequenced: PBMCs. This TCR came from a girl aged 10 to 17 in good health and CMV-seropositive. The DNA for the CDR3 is TGCGCCAGCAGCCCGGCCCTAGCGGGGGGTGATACGCAGTATTTT. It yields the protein CASSPALAGGDTQYF. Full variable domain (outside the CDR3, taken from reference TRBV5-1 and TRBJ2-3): KAGVTQTPRYLIKTRGQQVTLSCSPISGHRSVSWYQQTPGQGLQFLFEYFSETQRNKGNFPGRFSGRQFSNSRSEMNVSTLELGDSALYLCASSPALAGGDTQYFGPGTRLTVL.